This paragraph covers one T cell receptor (beta chain) sequence. Per the original data handling: Amplifying reference gene primers gave estimates of nucleated cell counts. Generated by immunoSEQ multiplex PCR, the TCRdb table keeps only in-frame clones and is missing some. V and J calls plus clone size are reproduced from that table; the DNA served to infer D and trimming. This table holds about 180,000 clones, around 89% found once. The data originate from a study of blood T cell repertoires in COVID-19. Study-level information: There were acute and convalescent COVID-19 samples, and they came from the United States, Italy and Spain. The analysed material was cDNA or gDNA that came from T cells, B-cell-depleted T cells, or PBMCs.

The CDR3 consists of 12 residues. J gave up 9 bases and V 2 bases, and 4 bases lay outside the gene matches. Germline values: CDR1 SGDLS, CDR2 YYNGEE. This clonotype was obtained from a man younger than 35 who had recovered from COVID-19. This chain connects TRBV9 to TRBJ1-1; 7 bases map to TRBD1. The material sequenced was peripheral blood. This CDR3 is CASSVTTGKAFF. DNA of the CDR3: TGTGCCAGCAGCGTTACGACAGGGAAAGCTTTCTTT.